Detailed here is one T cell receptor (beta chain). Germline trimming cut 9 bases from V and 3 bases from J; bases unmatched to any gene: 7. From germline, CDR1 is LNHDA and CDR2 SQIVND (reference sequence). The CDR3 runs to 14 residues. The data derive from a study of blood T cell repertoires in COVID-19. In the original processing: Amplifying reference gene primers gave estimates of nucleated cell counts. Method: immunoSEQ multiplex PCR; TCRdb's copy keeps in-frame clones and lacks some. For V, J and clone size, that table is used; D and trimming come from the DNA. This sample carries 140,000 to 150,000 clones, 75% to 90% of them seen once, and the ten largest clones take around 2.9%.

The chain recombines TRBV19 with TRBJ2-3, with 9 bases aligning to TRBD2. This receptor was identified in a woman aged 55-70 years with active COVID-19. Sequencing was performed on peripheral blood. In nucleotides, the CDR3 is TGTGCCAGCAATCAGCGGGAGGCGACAGATACGCAGTATTTT. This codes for CASNQREATDTQYF.